Included here is one TCR beta chain sequence, with context. Its antigen remains undetermined. No base-level quality is on record; no much larger clone is a single base apart. Genomic DNA was isolated from the sorted cells so that the TCRbeta CDR3 region could be sequenced. The immunoSEQ Assay was used to sequence the TCRbeta CDR3 regions. The source is immuneACCESS, and TCRdb retained only in-frame sequences with V and J called. Part of the clones is not carried over; for the studies checked, unresolved V genes explain less than half of this, and the remainder is unexplained. The sample yields 85,000 to 100,000 clones; 94% were counted once. 0.15% to 0.2% of the sample is in the top ten clones. Patients with a history of autoimmune disease or receiving systemic immunosuppression were excluded from the trial. Peripheral blood for TCR sequencing was collected from all dose cohorts at baseline, on cycle 4 day 1, and on cycle 7 day 1. The samples were taken from a phase I, first-in-human, multicenter, open-label dose-escalation trial of ivuxolimab. The trial enrolled adults with locally advanced or metastatic head and neck squamous cell, hepatocellular, melanoma or renal cell carcinoma. CD4+ and CD8+ T cells were sorted separately from peripheral blood before TCR sequencing.

Taken from the germline V gene, the CDR1 and CDR2 loops are SGHTA and FQGNSA. Trimming removed 3 bases from V and 5 bases from J, leaving 11 bases between the germline ends. The CDR3 starts with the cysteine, ends with the phenylalanine, and has 14 residues. The only DNA kept is the CDR3, 42 bases in frame from the first base. This entry is derived from a study of OX40 agonist ivuxolimab in advanced cancers. Turning to the overall study: The costimulatory receptor OX40 (CD134) was targeted by ivuxolimab, a fully human IgG2 agonistic monoclonal antibody. Intravenous ivuxolimab was administered to patients every 2 weeks at six dose levels: 0.01, 0.1, 0.3, 1.5, 3 and 10 mg/kg. Of the approximately 53 patients in dose escalation, some 19 had hepatocellular carcinoma, roughly 15 had melanoma, 9 had renal cell carcinoma and 9 had head and neck cancer. A male proportion of roughly 85% and a mean age of around 60 years, ranging from about 23 to 90, were recorded for the dose-escalation cohort. Prior anti-PD-1, anti-PD-L1 or anti-CTLA-4 therapy was permitted, and approximately 40% of dose-escalation patients had received checkpoint inhibitors. Three dose-escalation patients achieved partial responses, one with hepatocellular carcinoma and two with cutaneous melanoma. The point of sequencing TCRbeta in the periphery was to test whether ivuxolimab changed TCR sequence diversity and drove clonal T-cell expansion. The paper describes the monotherapy dose-escalation part (N ≈ 52 patients) of the phase I trial of ivuxolimab. Broad study findings and their caveats: After ivuxolimab, CD8+ T cells had more expanded clones than CD4+ T cells on average. The antigen specificity of the peripheral T cells that underwent clonal expansion was not determined. Low levels of normalized T-cell clonal expansion were also seen in some patients who did not respond. At doses from 0.1 to 3.0 mg/kg, clonal expansion was seen in both CD4+ and CD8+ blood T cells between baseline and week 6. In the 0.1-3.0 mg/kg groups, partial responders were among the patients with the lowest normalized peripheral clonal expansion, particularly in CD8+ T cells.

The V gene is TRBV7-2 and the J gene is TRBJ1-5; TRBD1 is a weak D gene call, 6 bases matching. The specimen comprised CD4+ or CD8+ T cells sorted from blood, sampled in a trial of the OX40 agonist ivuxolimab. The sequence was collected from an adult with an advanced solid tumor such as melanoma, head and neck, liver or kidney cancer. The DNA sequence follows: TGTGCCAGCAGCTTGGCGGGGGGCTATCAGCCCCAGCATTTT. This yields the protein CASSLAGGYQPQHF.